This TCR beta chain was sequenced for a study of T cells expressing NK-cell markers. Germline V gene data show CDR1 as DFQATT and CDR2 as SNEGSKA (reference sequence). The CDR3 is 14 residues long. TCR beta libraries carry UMIs added by 5'RACE template switching. TCRdb reprocessed the 5' RACE reads, keeping one entry per CDR3 protein, no DNA. This listing includes about 160,000 distinct CDR3 sequences. Sequenced: blood T cells: a sorted CD56 or NKG2C T cell subset, CD4+ or CD8+ T cells, or bulk PBMC T cells (not recorded which). The gene calls are TRBV20-1 and TRBJ2-7; TCRdb's D call of TRBD1 is untestable without DNA. The clonotype comes from a woman aged 18 to 75 in good health. This CDR3 reads CSARARVGTYEQYF.